Listed below are T cell receptor beta chains from one sample, sequenced in a study of cytomegalovirus exposure and HLA in healthy donors. Some clones are missing from TCRdb's copy, which holds only in-frame ones; the method was immunoSEQ multiplex PCR. The sample records some 110,000 clones, around 70% being singletons. The sequenced sample consisted of PBMCs. The receptors were gathered from a boy aged 5-17 years in good health and CMV-seronegative. CDR3s include the opening cysteine and the closing phenylalanine or tryptophan. Each record gives: clone size, D gene, CDR3 length, J gene, V gene, CDR3 protein, CDR3 DNA. A D gene is named only where the DNA matches it firmly. Only some rows state a clone size, as once, few, many or a class for expanded clones.

abundance: -; d_gene: -; len: 14; j_gene: TRBJ1-4; v_gene: TRBV5-5; CDR3aa: CASSFRGDNEKLFF; CDR3nt: TGTGCCAGCAGCTTTAGAGGAGATAATGAAAAACTGTTTTTT
abundance: -; d_gene: TRBD1; len: 13; j_gene: TRBJ1-6; v_gene: TRBV28; CDR3aa: CASRGTGGSPLHF; CDR3nt: TGTGCCAGCCGTGGGACAGGGGGATCACCCCTCCACTTT
abundance: -; d_gene: TRBD1; len: 15; j_gene: TRBJ2-3; v_gene: TRBV4-3; CDR3aa: CASSQRTGGTDTQYF; CDR3nt: TGCGCCAGCAGCCAAAGGACAGGGGGCACAGATACGCAGTATTTT
abundance: few; d_gene: -; len: 16; j_gene: TRBJ1-5; v_gene: TRBV5-4; CDR3aa: CASSLEQGSINQPQHF; CDR3nt: TGTGCCAGCAGCTTGGAGCAGGGGTCAATCAATCAGCCCCAGCATTTT
abundance: few; d_gene: -; len: 14; j_gene: TRBJ2-7; v_gene: TRBV7-2; CDR3aa: CASSRQHSTYEQYF; CDR3nt: TGTGCCAGCAGCCGACAGCACTCCACCTACGAGCAGTACTTC
abundance: -; d_gene: TRBD1; len: 15; j_gene: TRBJ2-3; v_gene: TRBV30; CDR3aa: CAWRLFRGPTDTQYF; CDR3nt: TGTGCCTGGAGATTGTTCAGGGGGCCCACAGATACGCAGTATTTT
abundance: -; d_gene: -; len: 16; j_gene: TRBJ2-1; v_gene: TRBV14; CDR3aa: CASSQDLSKRYNEQFF; CDR3nt: TGTGCCAGCAGCCAAGATCTTTCCAAACGGTACAATGAGCAGTTCTTC
abundance: -; d_gene: -; len: 14; j_gene: TRBJ1-2; v_gene: TRBV5-4; CDR3aa: CASSLTSRGEGYTF; CDR3nt: TGTGCCAGCAGCTTAACCTCCAGGGGTGAGGGCTACACCTTC
abundance: -; d_gene: -; len: 14; j_gene: TRBJ2-7; v_gene: TRBV9; CDR3aa: CASSVGEVNYEQYF; CDR3nt: TGTGCCAGCAGCGTAGGCGAGGTGAACTACGAGCAGTACTTC
abundance: -; d_gene: TRBD2; len: 17; j_gene: TRBJ2-5; v_gene: TRBV4-3; CDR3aa: CASSQRWISGVQETQYF; CDR3nt: TGCGCCAGCAGCCAAAGGTGGATTAGCGGGGTCCAAGAGACCCAGTACTTC
abundance: -; d_gene: TRBD1; len: 15; j_gene: TRBJ1-5; v_gene: TRBV28; CDR3aa: CASSLRDRVNQPQHF; CDR3nt: TGTGCCAGCAGTTTACGCGACAGGGTTAATCAGCCCCAGCATTTT
abundance: -; d_gene: -; len: 14; j_gene: TRBJ1-1; v_gene: TRBV12-5; CDR3aa: CASGLSIRGTEAFF; CDR3nt: TGTGCTAGTGGTTTGTCGATAAGGGGTACTGAAGCTTTCTTT
abundance: -; d_gene: -; len: 11; j_gene: TRBJ1-1; v_gene: TRBV29-1; CDR3aa: CSVEGSTEAFF; CDR3nt: TGCAGCGTTGAAGGGAGCACTGAAGCTTTCTTT
abundance: -; d_gene: -; len: 15; j_gene: TRBJ1-5; v_gene: TRBV6-1; CDR3aa: CASSEASGGGQPQHF; CDR3nt: TGTGCCAGCAGTGAAGCATCGGGGGGCGGACAGCCCCAGCATTTT
abundance: -; d_gene: -; len: 14; j_gene: TRBJ2-1; v_gene: TRBV27; CDR3aa: CASSLSEVNNEQFF; CDR3nt: TGTGCCAGCAGTTTATCGGAGGTTAACAATGAGCAGTTCTTC
abundance: once; d_gene: TRBD1; len: 14; j_gene: TRBJ1-5; v_gene: TRBV27; CDR3aa: CASRNQGGDQPQHF; CDR3nt: TGTGCCAGCAGAAATCAGGGGGGTGATCAGCCCCAGCATTTT
abundance: -; d_gene: TRBD1; len: 12; j_gene: TRBJ1-2; v_gene: TRBV6-6; CDR3aa: CASSLTGDGYTF; CDR3nt: TGTGCCAGCAGTTTGACAGGGGATGGCTACACCTTC